This TCR beta chain was found in a study of identical twins. Study-wide results and limits: Whereas memory repertoires showed no such difference, abundant cord blood beta clonotypes carried fewer insertions. Sharing of beta out-of-frame sequences by twins showed a weaker excess. Compared with unrelated sharing, twin-shared out-of-frame alpha sequences had more low-probability sequences.

TCRdb reanalysed the 5' RACE reads using MiXCR and keeps one entry per CDR3 protein. The sample shows 1,800,000 or so distinct CDR3 sequences, around a third of them seen only once. On this clonotype itself: Its antigen is undetermined.

With no exceptions, donors were healthy Caucasians. Material: cord blood. This clonotype originated in a newborn girl in good health.

CDR3 in amino acids: CASSLNTGAYGYTF. DNA for the CDR3: TGTGCCAGCAGCCTAAACACAGGGGCCTATGGCTACACCTTC. The chain joins TRBV6-6 to TRBJ1-2; TRBD1 matches at 7 bases. This CDR3 has 14 amino acids. Germline CDR1 MNHNY, CDR2 SVGAGI (reference sequence). After removal of 6 bases from V and 4 bases from J, the junction contained 8 bases not matched to a gene.